The 13 T cell receptor beta chains in this list originate from one sample, sequenced in a study of coeliac disease. Sequenced by immunoSEQ multiplex PCR; TCRdb stores in-frame clones only, minus some. The sample includes around 2,000 clones, 61% of them seen just once. The source material was lamina propria lymphocytes from the gut. These TCRs come from a woman under 40 with active celiac disease.

The chain joins TRBV30 to TRBJ1-2; TRBD1 matches 9 bases. The CDR3 contains 18 residues. V trimming: 0 bases; J trimming: 8 bases; junction bases outside the gene matches: 19. Per germline, CDR1 GTSNPN and CDR2 SVGIG (reference sequence). The CDR3 nucleotides are TGTGCCTGGAGTGTCGGGAGGACAGGGGAAGATCTCGTCCGGGGCTACACCTTC. Its translation: CAWSVGRTGEDLVRGYTF. Using reference TRBV30 and TRBJ1-2 for the parts outside the CDR3, the full variable domain is SQTIHQWPATLVQPVGSPLSLECTVEGTSNPNLYWYRQAAGRGLQLLFYSVGIGQISSEVPQNLSASRPQDRQFILSSKKLLLSDSGFYLCAWSVGRTGEDLVRGYTFGSGTRLTVV.

V usage is TRBV30 and J usage is TRBJ1-1; D possibly corresponds to TRBD1 (5 bases). CDR3 length equals 15 residues. Trimming removed 2 bases at V and 4 bases at J, with 17 bases between. The germline gives CDR1 GTSNPN, CDR2 SVGIG (reference sequence). CDR3 coding DNA: TGTGCCTGGAGTCCACGAGGGTGGAGGGGCACTGAAGCTTTCTTT. It yields the protein CAWSPRGWRGTEAFF.

The rearrangement links TRBV30 to TRBJ2-7; 10 bases match TRBD1. The germline V gene encodes CDR1 GTSNPN and CDR2 SVGIG (reference sequence). V gave up 0 bases and J gave up 2 bases; unmatched junction bases: 4. The CDR3 sequence is 15 residues long. The CDR3 sequence is CAWSVQGTGAYEQYF. Here the CDR3 DNA reads TGTGCCTGGAGTGTACAAGGGACAGGGGCCTACGAGCAGTACTTC.

This clone was observed a handful of times. V usage is TRBV4-1 and J usage is TRBJ1-4; 7 bases match TRBD1. CDR3 length: 13 amino acids. Per germline, CDR1 MGHRA and CDR2 YSYEKL. V trimming: 0 bases; J trimming: 10 bases; junction bases outside the gene matches: 2. The CDR3 DNA follows: TGCGCCAGCAGCCAAGATTACAGGGGAAAACTGTTTTTT. Amino acids: CASSQDYRGKLFF.

The V and J genes are TRBV29-1 and TRBJ1-2; a weak D match, TRBD1 (6 bases). CDR1 is SQVTM, CDR2 ANQGSEA, per germline. The ends were cut back, 4 bases at V and 0 bases at J, with 15 bases in the middle. The CDR3 runs to 15 residues. This CDR3 is CSVVGTGRANYGYTF. In DNA form, the CDR3 reads TGCAGCGTTGTGGGAACAGGGAGAGCTAACTATGGCTACACCTTC.

V gene TRBV18 combines with J gene TRBJ1-4; 8 nucleotides line up with TRBD1. V was pared by 3 bases and J by 0 bases, with 12 bases of the junction left unmatched. In germline, CDR1 is KGHSH, CDR2 LQKENI. This CDR3 spans 19 amino acids. In DNA, the CDR3 is TGTGCCAGCTCACCGGGCAGGGGGCGCGAAGAAGCAACTAATGAAAAACTGTTTTTT. It codes for CASSPGRGREEATNEKLFF.

This clone was recorded once. The chain employs TRBV2 and TRBJ2-6; TRBD1 agrees at 7 bases. The germline V gene encodes CDR1 SNHLY and CDR2 FYNNEI. The CDR3 loop spans 14 amino acids. With 4 bases clipped from V and 4 bases from J, the junction kept 1 base outside the gene matches. The CDR3 loop reads CASSGTGGANVLTF. CDR3 nucleotide sequence: TGTGCCAGCAGTGGGACAGGAGGGGCCAACGTCCTGACTTTC.

V gene TRBV19 combines with J gene TRBJ2-7; the match to TRBD2 covers 9 bases. The CDR3 runs to 16 residues. J gave up 2 bases and V 5 bases, and 10 bases lay outside the gene matches. Germline V gene lookup returns CDR1 LNHDA and CDR2 SQIVND (reference sequence). This CDR3 reads CASSPGTSKGTYEQYF. DNA of the CDR3: TGTGCCAGTAGTCCTGGGACTAGCAAAGGGACCTACGAGCAGTACTTC.

The chain combines TRBV7-9 with TRBJ2-2; D may be TRBD2 (6 bases). The CDR3 is 15 amino acids. V was pared by 2 bases and J by 7 bases, with 14 bases between. Per the germline V gene, CDR1 is SEHNR and CDR2 is FQNEAQ (reference sequence). CDR3 amino acids: CASSLPLAPVGELFF. The CDR3 bases are TGTGCCAGCAGCTTACCCCTAGCGCCCGTCGGGGAGCTGTTTTTT.

V and J are TRBV4-2 and TRBJ1-1; the D is unclear. Germline V gene data show CDR1 as LGHNA and CDR2 as YNFKEQ. This CDR3 is built from 15 residues. The V end lost 3 bases, the J end lost 1 base, and 12 bases lay between the germline ends. The CDR3 DNA is TGTGCCAGCAGCCAGGTCTGGGAGGGGAACACTGAAGCTTTCTTT. Its protein is CASSQVWEGNTEAFF.

The chain uses TRBV5-1 and TRBJ1-6; 8 positions match TRBD1. V shed 4 bases, J shed 6 bases, and the junction held 15 bases outside the gene matches. The CDR3 consists of 18 residues. Looked up from germline, CDR1 is SGHRS and CDR2 is YFSETQ. In DNA form, the CDR3 reads TGCGCCAGCAGCAATTGGGACAGGCTGCACCCTCGTAATTCACCCCTCCACTTT. Protein sequence: CASSNWDRLHPRNSPLHF.

The V and J genes are TRBV5-1 and TRBJ2-7; perhaps TRBD2 as D (6 bases). Germline V gene data show CDR1 as SGHRS and CDR2 as YFSETQ. The CDR3 sequence is 13 residues long. Between the trimmed V and J ends, which lost 4 bases and 7 bases, there was a span of 15 bases. This chain's CDR3 is CASSLEPSVEQYF. The CDR3 DNA reads as TGCGCCAGCAGCCTCGAACCTAGCGTGGAGCAGTACTTC.

The chain carries TRBV6-6 and TRBJ1-5; 8 bases are a match to TRBD1. J lost 5 bases, V lost 6 bases, and 6 bases had no gene match. In germline, CDR1 is MNHNY, CDR2 SVGAGI (reference sequence). There are 14 residues in the CDR3. CDR3 nucleotide sequence: TGTGCCAGCAGCGGACAGGGAGCTTATCAGCCCCAGCATTTT. Translated: CASSGQGAYQPQHF.